The clone carrying this T cell receptor beta chain occurred a few times. This CDR3 is built from 14 residues. Trimming at V came to 5 bases and at J to 5 bases, leaving 8 bases not matched to a gene. The germline V gene encodes CDR1 MNHEY and CDR2 SVGAGI. The PCR ran on 60 Vbeta and 13 Jbeta primers. Some clones are missing from TCRdb's copy, which holds only in-frame ones; the method was immunoSEQ multiplex PCR. Among 160,000 or so clones listed, approximately 77% were seen once. The entry originates in a study of cytomegalovirus exposure and HLA in healthy donors. This chain uses TRBV6-5 with TRBJ2-5, with TRBD2 matching over 7 bases. Material: PBMCs. The receptor was isolated from a man between 45 and 60 years old in good health and CMV-seropositive. In DNA form, the CDR3 reads TGTGCCAGCAGTCAACCGGGACTAATGGAGACCCAGTACTTC. It translates to CASSQPGLMETQYF.